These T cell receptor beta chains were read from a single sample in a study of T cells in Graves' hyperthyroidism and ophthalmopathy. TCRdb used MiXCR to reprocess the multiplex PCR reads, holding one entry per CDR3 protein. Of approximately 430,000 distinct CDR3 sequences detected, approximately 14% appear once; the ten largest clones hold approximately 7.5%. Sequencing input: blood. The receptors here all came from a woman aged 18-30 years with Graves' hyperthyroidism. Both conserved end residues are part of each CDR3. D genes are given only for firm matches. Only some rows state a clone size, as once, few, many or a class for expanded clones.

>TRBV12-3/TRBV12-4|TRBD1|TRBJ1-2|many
TGTGCCAGCAGTTTTACAGGGGGCTCAAGGGGCTACACCTTC
CASSFTGGSRGYTF
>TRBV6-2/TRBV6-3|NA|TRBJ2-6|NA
TGTGCCAGCAGCCCCGAGGCCCCCCTTGCGGCTGGGGCCAACGTCCTGACTTTC
CASSPEAPLAAGANVLTF
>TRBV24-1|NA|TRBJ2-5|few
TGTGCCACCAGTGATTTGCGCGGGGAAGGAGGGCAAGAGACCCAGTACTTC
CATSDLRGEGGQETQYF
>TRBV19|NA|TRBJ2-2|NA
TGTGCCAGTAGTATATCGTCCGGGGAGCTGTTTTTT
CASSISSGELFF
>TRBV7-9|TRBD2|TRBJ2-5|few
TGTGCCAGCAGCTTCGCCCAGGGACTAGGCCAAGAGACCCAGTACTTC
CASSFAQGLGQETQYF
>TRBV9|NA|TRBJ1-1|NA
TGTGCCAGCAGCGCCCAGGGGACTGAAGCTTTCTTT
CASSAQGTEAFF
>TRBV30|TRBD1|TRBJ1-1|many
TGTGCCTGGCAAACCAAGCAGGGGGTTAGCACTGAAGCTTTCTTT
CAWQTKQGVSTEAFF
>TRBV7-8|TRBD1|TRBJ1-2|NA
TGTGCCAGCAGGCCAGGGGGCACTTGGGGCTACACCTTC
CASRPGGTWGYTF
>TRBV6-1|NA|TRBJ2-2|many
TGTGCCAGCAGTTTTTTCGGGACCGACGGGGAGCTGTTTTTT
CASSFFGTDGELFF
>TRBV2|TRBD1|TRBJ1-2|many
TGTGCCAGCAGTGAGAGGACAGGGGCGGATGGCTACACCTTC
CASSERTGADGYTF
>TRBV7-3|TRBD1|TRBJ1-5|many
TGTGCCAGCAGCTTAACGACAGGGGAGAATCAGCCCCAGCATTTT
CASSLTTGENQPQHF
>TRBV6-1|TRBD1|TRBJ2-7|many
TGTGCCAGCAGTGCAGGGGGCTTCTCCTACGAGCAGTACTTC
CASSAGGFSYEQYF
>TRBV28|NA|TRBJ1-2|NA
TGTGCCAGCAGTTTGGGACGGTTCAACTATGGCTACACCTTC
CASSLGRFNYGYTF
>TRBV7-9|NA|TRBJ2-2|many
TGTGCCTGCGACTGGACCGGGGAGCTGTTTTTT
CACDWTGELFF
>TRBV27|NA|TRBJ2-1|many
TGTGCCAGCCCCCCTCATAGCACGAATGAGCAGTTCTTC
CASPPHSTNEQFF
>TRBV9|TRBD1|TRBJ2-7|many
TGTGCCAGCAGCGCCCCAGGGGGCGAAACCCACGAGCAGTACTTC
CASSAPGGETHEQYF
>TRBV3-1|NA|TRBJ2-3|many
TGTGCCAGCAGTGAGCGGTCCACAGATACGCAGTATTTT
CASSERSTDTQYF
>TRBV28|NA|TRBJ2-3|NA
TGTGCCAGCAGTCGGACGCTCACAGATACGCAGTATTTT
CASSRTLTDTQYF
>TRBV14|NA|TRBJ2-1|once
TGTGCCAGCAGCCTGACAGTCTCCTACAGTGAGCAGTTCTTC
CASSLTVSYSEQFF
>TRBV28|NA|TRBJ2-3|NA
TGTGCCACCACGGTTGGGGGACCCTCAAGCACAGATACGCAGTATTTT
CATTVGGPSSTDTQYF
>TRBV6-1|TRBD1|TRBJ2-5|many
TGTGCCAGCGGGGTAGGACAGGGGGCCCAAGAGACCCAGTACTTC
CASGVGQGAQETQYF
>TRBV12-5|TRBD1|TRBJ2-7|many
TGTGCTAGTGGCGGGACAGTTTCCTACGAGCAGTACTTC
CASGGTVSYEQYF